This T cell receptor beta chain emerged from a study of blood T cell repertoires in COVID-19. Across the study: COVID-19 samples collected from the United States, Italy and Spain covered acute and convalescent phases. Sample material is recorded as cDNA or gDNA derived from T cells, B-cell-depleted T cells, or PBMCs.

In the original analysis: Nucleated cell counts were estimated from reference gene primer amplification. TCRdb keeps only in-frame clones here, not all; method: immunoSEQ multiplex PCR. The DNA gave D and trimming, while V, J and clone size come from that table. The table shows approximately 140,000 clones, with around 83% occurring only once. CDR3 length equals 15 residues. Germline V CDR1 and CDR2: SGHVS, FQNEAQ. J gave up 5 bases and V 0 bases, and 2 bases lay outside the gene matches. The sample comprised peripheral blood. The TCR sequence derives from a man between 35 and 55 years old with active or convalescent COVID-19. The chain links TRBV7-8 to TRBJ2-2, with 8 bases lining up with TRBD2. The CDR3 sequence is CASSLAAGGTGELFF. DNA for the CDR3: TGTGCCAGCAGCTTAGCCGCGGGGGGAACCGGGGAGCTGTTTTTT.